The T cell receptor (beta chain) described here comes from a study of blood T cell repertoires in COVID-19 (dated by TCRdb to the early 2020s). Context from the whole study: The collaborator samples originated in the United States, Italy and Spain and spanned the acute and convalescent phases of COVID-19. The material from the prospective study consisted of cDNA or gDNA derived from T cells, B-cell-depleted T cells, or PBMCs. Deeply sampled blood TCRbeta repertoires from subjects exposed to, actively infected with, or recovered from COVID-19 were included in the dataset. The repertoires were made available in a free public database intended to serve as a resource for research on the immune response to SARS-CoV-2. Samples were obtained from the ongoing ImmuneRACE study (first 160 participants) and from 1,254 subjects provided by 6 global collaborators. A de-identified subject ID, COVID-19 status, age in years and sex were almost always included in the sample metadata. HLA class I and class II types, where available, came from metadata supplied by the sample provider rather than from assay-based typing.

One collaborating source in Seattle enrolled patients while the patients were actively infected and followed the patients over time throughout the course of disease. Collaborating institutions collected whole blood in K2EDTA tubes following their own protocols. For TCRbeta analysis, collaborator samples were shipped as frozen whole blood, as isolated PBMCs, or as DNA extracted from either sample type. General findings and caveats noted by the study authors: The quantity of clinical and demographic metadata differed by source and by participant and was supplied without curation.

Notes on this clone: Its specific antigen is unknown. No much larger clonotype is one base removed from it; base qualities were not supplied.

V drops 8 bases and J drops 1 base, leaving 11 bases in between. In the germline V gene, CDR1 corresponds to SNHLY and CDR2 to FYNNEI. Including the terminal cysteine and phenylalanine, the CDR3 comprises 13 residues. Only the CDR3 region is kept as DNA, spanning 39 bases read in frame from base 1. TCRbeta CDR3 regions were amplified from genomic DNA using the immunoSEQ Assay, a bias-controlled multiplex PCR. As for the authors' bioinformatics: The number of nucleated cells in each sample was estimated from the amplification of reference gene primers within the assay. To quantify the absolute abundance of each unique TCRbeta CDR3 rearrangement, sequence reads were collapsed and filtered. For each sample, productive Simpson clonality was calculated as the square root of Simpson's diversity index across productive rearrangements. TCRdb stores this immuneACCESS table with in-frame sequences only. Part of the clones is absent; in the studies checked, under half of the shortfall reflects unresolved V genes, and no reason is known for the rest. V and J calls and clone size are copied from that table; D and trimming were computed from the DNA. The sample yields roughly 45,000 clones; 86% were counted once. About 3% of the sample goes to the ten largest clones.

This clonotype was obtained from a woman of 80 years or more with COVID-19, enrolled during active disease. Material: peripheral blood. The chain uses TRBV2 and TRBJ1-1; no D segment can be confidently identified. The CDR3 in this case is CASSTYENTEAFF. The base sequence is TGTGCCAGCTCTACGTACGAGAACACTGAAGCTTTCTTT.